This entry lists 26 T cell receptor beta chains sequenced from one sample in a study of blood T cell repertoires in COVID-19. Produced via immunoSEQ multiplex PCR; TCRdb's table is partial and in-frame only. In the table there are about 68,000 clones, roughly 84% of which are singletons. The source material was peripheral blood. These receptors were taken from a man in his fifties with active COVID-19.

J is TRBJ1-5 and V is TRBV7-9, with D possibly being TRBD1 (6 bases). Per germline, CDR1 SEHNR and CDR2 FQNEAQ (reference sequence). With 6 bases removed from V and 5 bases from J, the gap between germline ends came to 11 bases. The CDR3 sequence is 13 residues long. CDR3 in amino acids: CASSADRYQPQHF. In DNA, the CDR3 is TGTGCCAGCAGTGCTGACAGGTATCAGCCCCAGCATTTT. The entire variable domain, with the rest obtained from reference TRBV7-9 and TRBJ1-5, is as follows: DTGVSQNPRHKITKRGQNVTFRCDPISEHNRLYWYRQTLGQGPEFLTYFQNEAQLEKSRLLSDRFSAERPKGSFSTLEIQRTEQGDSAMYLCASSADRYQPQHFGDGTRLSIL.

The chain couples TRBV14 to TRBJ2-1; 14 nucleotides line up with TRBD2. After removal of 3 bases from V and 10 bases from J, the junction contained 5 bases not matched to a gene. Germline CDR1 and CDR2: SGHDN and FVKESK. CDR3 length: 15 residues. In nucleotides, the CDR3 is TGTGCCAGCAGCCAGGGACTAGCGGGAGTCACGGAGCAGTTCTTC. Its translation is CASSQGLAGVTEQFF.

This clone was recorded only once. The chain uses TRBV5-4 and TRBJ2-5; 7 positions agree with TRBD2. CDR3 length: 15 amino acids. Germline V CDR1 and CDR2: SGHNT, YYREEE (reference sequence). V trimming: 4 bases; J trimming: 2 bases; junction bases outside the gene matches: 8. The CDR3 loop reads CASSQMTSPQETQYF. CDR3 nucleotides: TGTGCCAGCAGCCAAATGACTAGCCCACAAGAGACCCAGTACTTC.

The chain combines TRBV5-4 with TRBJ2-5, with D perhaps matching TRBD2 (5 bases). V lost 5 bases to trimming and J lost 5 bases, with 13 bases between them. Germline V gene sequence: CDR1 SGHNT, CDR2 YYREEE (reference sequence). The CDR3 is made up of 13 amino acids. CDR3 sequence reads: CASRGGSQETQYF. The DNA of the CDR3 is TGTGCCAGCAGAGGTGGGAGTCAGGAGACCCAGTACTTC.

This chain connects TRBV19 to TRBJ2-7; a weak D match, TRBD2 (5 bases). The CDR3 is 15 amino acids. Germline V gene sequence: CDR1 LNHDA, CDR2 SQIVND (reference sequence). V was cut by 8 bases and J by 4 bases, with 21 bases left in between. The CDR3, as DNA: TGTGCCAGTGCCCGGGCGGGTGAGTTTGGTTACGAGCAGTACTTC. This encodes CASARAGEFGYEQYF.

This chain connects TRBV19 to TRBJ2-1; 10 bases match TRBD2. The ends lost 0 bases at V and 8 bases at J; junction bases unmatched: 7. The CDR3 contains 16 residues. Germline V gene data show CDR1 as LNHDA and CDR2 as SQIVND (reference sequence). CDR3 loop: CASSIDASGRSHEQFF. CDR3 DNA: TGTGCCAGTAGTATAGACGCTAGCGGGAGAAGTCATGAGCAGTTCTTC.

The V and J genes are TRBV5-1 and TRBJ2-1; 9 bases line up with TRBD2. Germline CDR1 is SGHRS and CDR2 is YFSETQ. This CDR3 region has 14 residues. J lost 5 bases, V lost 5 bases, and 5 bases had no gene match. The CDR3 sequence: CASSRAGGDNEQFF. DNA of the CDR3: TGCGCCAGCAGTAGGGCGGGAGGGGACAATGAGCAGTTCTTC.

The CDR3 DNA follows: TGCGCCAGCAGCTGGAGTTCGAGGGTTACCGCCTACAATGAGCAGTTCTTC. It encodes CASSWSSRVTAYNEQFF. The rearrangement uses TRBV5-1 and TRBJ2-1; a weak D match, TRBD2 (5 bases). The CDR3 length is 17 residues. Germline V gene sequence: CDR1 SGHRS, CDR2 YFSETQ. V was shortened by 3 bases and J by 2 bases, with 18 bases between the two germline ends. Full variable domain (outside the CDR3, taken from reference TRBV5-1 and TRBJ2-1): KAGVTQTPRYLIKTRGQQVTLSCSPISGHRSVSWYQQTPGQGLQFLFEYFSETQRNKGNFPGRFSGRQFSNSRSEMNVSTLELGDSALYLCASSWSSRVTAYNEQFFGPGTRLTVL.

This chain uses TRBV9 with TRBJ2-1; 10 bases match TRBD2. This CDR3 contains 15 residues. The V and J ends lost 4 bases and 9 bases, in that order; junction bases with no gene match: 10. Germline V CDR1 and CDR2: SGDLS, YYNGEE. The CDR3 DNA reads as TGTGCCAGCAGCCCCCTAGCGGGGGCCCTCGGTGAGCAGTTCTTC. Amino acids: CASSPLAGALGEQFF.

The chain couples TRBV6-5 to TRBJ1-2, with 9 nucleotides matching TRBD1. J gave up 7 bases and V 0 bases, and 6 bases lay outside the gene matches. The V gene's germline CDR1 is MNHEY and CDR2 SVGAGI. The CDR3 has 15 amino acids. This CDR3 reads CASSYSFTGGGGYTF. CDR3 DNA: TGTGCCAGCAGTTACTCCTTCACAGGGGGCGGTGGCTACACCTTC.

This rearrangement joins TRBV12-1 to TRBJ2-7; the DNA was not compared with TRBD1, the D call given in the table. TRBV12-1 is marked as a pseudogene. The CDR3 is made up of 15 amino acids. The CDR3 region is CASSFQWTGNYEQYF. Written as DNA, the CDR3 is TGTGCCAGCAGCTTTCAGTGGACAGGGAACTACGAGCAGTACTTC.

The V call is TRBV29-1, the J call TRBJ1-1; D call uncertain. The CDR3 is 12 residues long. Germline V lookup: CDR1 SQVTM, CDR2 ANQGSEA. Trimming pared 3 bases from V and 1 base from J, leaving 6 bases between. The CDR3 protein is CSVEGENTEAFF. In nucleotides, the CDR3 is TGCAGCGTTGAGGGCGAGAACACTGAAGCTTTCTTT.

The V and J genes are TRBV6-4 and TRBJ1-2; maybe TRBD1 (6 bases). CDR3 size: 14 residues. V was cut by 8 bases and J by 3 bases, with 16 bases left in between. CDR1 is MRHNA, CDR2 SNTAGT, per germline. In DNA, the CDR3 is TGTGCCAGCTCCCCGTCGACAGGCTACTATGGCTACACCTTC. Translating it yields CASSPSTGYYGYTF.

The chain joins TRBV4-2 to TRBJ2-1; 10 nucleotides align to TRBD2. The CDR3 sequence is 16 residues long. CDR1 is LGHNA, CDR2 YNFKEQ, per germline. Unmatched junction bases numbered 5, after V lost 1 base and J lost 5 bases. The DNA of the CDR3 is TGTGCCAGCAGCCAAGGTCGGACTAGCGGAGACAATGAGCAGTTCTTC. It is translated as CASSQGRTSGDNEQFF.

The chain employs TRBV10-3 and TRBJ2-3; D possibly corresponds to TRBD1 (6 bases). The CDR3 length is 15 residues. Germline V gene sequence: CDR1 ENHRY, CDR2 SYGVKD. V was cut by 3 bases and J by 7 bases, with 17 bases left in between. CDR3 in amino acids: CAISDGGLATNTQYF. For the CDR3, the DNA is TGTGCCATCAGTGATGGGGGCCTCGCGACAAATACGCAGTATTTT.

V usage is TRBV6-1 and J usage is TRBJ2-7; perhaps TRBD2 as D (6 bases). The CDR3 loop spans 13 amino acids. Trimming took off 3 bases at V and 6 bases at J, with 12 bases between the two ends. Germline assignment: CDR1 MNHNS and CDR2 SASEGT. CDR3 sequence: CASSEGLMTEQYF. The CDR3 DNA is TGTGCCAGCAGTGAGGGACTCATGACCGAGCAGTACTTC.

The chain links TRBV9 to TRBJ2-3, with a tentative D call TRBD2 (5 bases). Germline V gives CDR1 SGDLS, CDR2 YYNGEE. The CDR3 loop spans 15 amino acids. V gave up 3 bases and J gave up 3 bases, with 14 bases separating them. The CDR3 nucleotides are TGTGCCAGCAGCGCGGATCGGGGTGGGACAGATACGCAGTATTTT. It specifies CASSADRGGTDTQYF.

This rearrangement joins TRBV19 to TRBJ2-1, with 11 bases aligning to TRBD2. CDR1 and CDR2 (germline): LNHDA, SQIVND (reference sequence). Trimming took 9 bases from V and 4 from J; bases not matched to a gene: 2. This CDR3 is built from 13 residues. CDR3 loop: CASGLAGYNEQFF. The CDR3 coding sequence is TGTGCCAGCGGACTAGCGGGTTACAATGAGCAGTTCTTC.

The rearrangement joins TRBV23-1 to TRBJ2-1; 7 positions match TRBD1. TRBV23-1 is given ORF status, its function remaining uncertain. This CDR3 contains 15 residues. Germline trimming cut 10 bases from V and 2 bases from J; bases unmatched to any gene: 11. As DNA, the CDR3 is TGCGCCACCGTGTACAGGGGTAGGGCCTACAATGAGCAGTTCTTC. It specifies CATVYRGRAYNEQFF.

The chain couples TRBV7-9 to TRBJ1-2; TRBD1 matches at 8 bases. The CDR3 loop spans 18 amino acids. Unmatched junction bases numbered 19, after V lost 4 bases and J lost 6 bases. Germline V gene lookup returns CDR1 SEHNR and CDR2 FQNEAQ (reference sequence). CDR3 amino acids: CASSSQGGGQARGDGYTF. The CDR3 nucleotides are TGTGCCAGCAGCTCGCAGGGAGGGGGACAGGCTCGAGGGGATGGCTACACCTTC.

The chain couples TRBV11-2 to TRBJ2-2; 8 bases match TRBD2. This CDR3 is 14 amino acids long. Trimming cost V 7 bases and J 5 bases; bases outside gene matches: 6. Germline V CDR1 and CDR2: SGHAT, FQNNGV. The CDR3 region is CASTVTGGTGELFF. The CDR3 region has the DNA TGTGCCAGCACGGTTACGGGAGGGACCGGGGAGCTGTTTTTT.

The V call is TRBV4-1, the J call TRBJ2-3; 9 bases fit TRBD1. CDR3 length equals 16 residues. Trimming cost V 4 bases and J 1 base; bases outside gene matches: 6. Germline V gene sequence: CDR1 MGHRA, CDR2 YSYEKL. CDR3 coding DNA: TGCGCCAGCAGCCTACAAACAGGGGGCGGCACAGATACGCAGTATTTT. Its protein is CASSLQTGGGTDTQYF.

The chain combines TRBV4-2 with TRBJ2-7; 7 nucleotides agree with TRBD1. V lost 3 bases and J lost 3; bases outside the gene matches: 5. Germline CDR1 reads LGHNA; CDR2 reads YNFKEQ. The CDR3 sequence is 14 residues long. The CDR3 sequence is CASSHSQGHYEQYF. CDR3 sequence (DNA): TGTGCCAGCAGCCACTCACAGGGGCACTACGAGCAGTACTTC.

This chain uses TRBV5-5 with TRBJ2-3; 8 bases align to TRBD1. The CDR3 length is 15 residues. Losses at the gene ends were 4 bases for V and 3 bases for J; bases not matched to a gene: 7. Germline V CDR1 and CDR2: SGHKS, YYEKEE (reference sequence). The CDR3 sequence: CASSPMTGATDTQYF. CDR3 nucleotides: TGTGCCAGCAGCCCTATGACAGGGGCGACAGATACGCAGTATTTT.

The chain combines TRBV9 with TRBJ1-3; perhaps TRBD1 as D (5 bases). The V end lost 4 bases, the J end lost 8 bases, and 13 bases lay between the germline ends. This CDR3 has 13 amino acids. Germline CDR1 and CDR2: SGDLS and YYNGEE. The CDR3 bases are TGTGCCAGCAGCCCGACGACGGGGGACACCATATATTTT. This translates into CASSPTTGDTIYF.

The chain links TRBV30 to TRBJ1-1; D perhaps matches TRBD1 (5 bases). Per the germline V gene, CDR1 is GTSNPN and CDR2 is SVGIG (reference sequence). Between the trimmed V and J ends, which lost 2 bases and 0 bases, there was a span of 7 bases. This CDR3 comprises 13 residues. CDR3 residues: CAWSPGMNTEAFF. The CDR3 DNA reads TGTGCCTGGAGTCCAGGGATGAACACTGAAGCTTTCTTT.